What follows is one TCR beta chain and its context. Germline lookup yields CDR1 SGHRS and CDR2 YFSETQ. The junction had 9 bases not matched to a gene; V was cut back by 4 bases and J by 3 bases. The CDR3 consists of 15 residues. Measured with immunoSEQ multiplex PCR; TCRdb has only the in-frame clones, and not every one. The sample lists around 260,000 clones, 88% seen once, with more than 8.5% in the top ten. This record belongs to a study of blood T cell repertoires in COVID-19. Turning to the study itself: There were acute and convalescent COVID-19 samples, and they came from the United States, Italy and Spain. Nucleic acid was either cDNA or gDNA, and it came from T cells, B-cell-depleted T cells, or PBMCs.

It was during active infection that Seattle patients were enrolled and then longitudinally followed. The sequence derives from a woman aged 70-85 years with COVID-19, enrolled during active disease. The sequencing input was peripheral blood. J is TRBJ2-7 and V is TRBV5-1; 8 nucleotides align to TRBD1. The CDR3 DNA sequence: TGCGCCAGCAGCGCCATGACAGGGGCCAACTACGAGCAGTACTTC. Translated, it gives CASSAMTGANYEQYF.